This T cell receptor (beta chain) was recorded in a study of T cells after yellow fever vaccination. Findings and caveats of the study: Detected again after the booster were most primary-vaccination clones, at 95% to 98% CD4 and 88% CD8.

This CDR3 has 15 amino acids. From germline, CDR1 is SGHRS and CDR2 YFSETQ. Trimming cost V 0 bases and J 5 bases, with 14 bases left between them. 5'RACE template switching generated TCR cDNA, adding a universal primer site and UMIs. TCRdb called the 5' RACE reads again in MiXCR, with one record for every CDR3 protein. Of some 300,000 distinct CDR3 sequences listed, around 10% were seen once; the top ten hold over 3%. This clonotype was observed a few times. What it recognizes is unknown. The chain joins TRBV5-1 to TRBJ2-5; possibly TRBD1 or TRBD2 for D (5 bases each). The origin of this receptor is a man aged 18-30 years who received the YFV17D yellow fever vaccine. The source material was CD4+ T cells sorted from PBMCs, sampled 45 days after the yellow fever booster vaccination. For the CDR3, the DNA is TGCGCCAGCAGCTTGGCCCGGGGACCGGGGGAGACCCAGTACTTC. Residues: CASSLARGPGETQYF.